This T cell receptor (beta chain) is drawn from a study of T cells expressing NK-cell markers. As for the study in general: It was from sorted CD3+CD56+NKG2C+, CD3+CD56+NKG2C- and CD3+CD56-NKG2C+ T cells that TCR beta repertoires came.

After re-calling the 5' RACE reads, TCRdb lists one entry per CDR3 protein, DNA absent. Across over 150,000 distinct CDR3 sequences, the top ten clones capture 37% of the sample. Germline CDR1 reads ENHRY; CDR2 reads SYGVKD. The CDR3 extends over 15 amino acids. Input material: blood T cells: a sorted CD56 or NKG2C T cell subset, CD4+ or CD8+ T cells, or bulk PBMC T cells (not recorded which). The receptor was isolated from a woman in her fifties or sixties in good health. The chain is built from TRBV10-3 and TRBJ1-5; the D call of TRBD1 rests on TCRdb alone, since no DNA is present to check it. CDR3 sequence: CAISEGKGTDQPQHF.